This T cell receptor (beta chain) was captured in a study of blood T cell repertoires in COVID-19. Overall study context: T cells, B-cell-depleted T cells, or PBMCs supplied cDNA or gDNA.

In the original analysis: Estimation of nucleated cell counts was performed using reference gene primer amplification. Sequenced by immunoSEQ multiplex PCR; TCRdb stores in-frame clones only, minus some. The DNA gave D and trimming, while V, J and clone size come from that table. In the table there are around 130,000 clones, 84% of which are singletons. Living in about two dozen US areas, the participants were between 18 and 89 years of age. In assigning cohorts, the study relied on participant-reported clinical history. Germline CDR1 SGHTA, CDR2 FQGNSA. Trimming took off 5 bases at V and 7 bases at J, with 21 bases between the two ends. There are 15 residues in the CDR3.

Sequencing used PBMCs or T cells enriched from blood (not recorded which). This sequence was found in a woman between 50 and 59 years old with acute COVID-19. The chain uses TRBV7-2 and TRBJ2-7; tentatively, D is TRBD1 (6 bases). As DNA, the CDR3 is TGTGCCAGCAGCACCTCCGGGACAACCCCCCGAGAGCAGTACTTC. As protein: CASSTSGTTPREQYF.